Below, 22 T cell receptor beta chains from the same sample are listed, as sequenced in a study of CD8+CD57+ T cells in acquired aplastic anemia. Genomic DNA, serving as template, underwent TCR beta VDJ and CDR3 profiling. TCRdb reprocessed the reads via MiXCR and lists one record per CDR3 protein. Of 200,000 or so distinct CDR3 sequences listed, under 70% are singletons. Sequenced sample: sorted CD4+, CD8+, or CD8+CD57+ T cells (not recorded which) from PBMCs. These TCRs come from a human donor with severe aplastic anemia or a healthy control (not recorded which).

The chain couples TRBV7-2 to TRBJ2-5, with D perhaps given as TRBD1 or TRBD2 (5 bases each). The germline CDR1 and CDR2 sequences are SGHTA and FQGNSA. The CDR3 length is 14 residues. Trimming took 0 bases from V and 1 from J, leaving 6 bases between them. Written as DNA, the CDR3 is TGTGCCAGCAGCTTAGCGGGACCCCAAGAGACCCAGTACTTC. Protein: CASSLAGPQETQYF.

V and J are TRBV7-2 and TRBJ2-3; tentative D call: TRBD1 (5 bases). The CDR3 sequence is 15 residues long. The V gene's germline CDR1 is SGHTA and CDR2 FQGNSA. The V gene lost 1 base and the J gene lost 1 base, with 9 bases spanning the gap. The CDR3 DNA reads as TGTGCCAGCAGCTTAGTGGGGCCGGGCACAGATACGCAGTATTTT. It specifies CASSLVGPGTDTQYF.

This chain links TRBV9 with TRBJ2-7, with TRBD2 matching 14 bases. The CDR3 is made up of 15 amino acids. CDR1 SGDLS and CDR2 YYNGEE come from the germline V gene. CDR3 in DNA: TGTGCTTCTCGTCGCGGGACTAGCGGGGGATACGAGCAGTACTTC. Protein: CASRRGTSGGYEQYF. The variable domain in full, with the rest retrieved from reference TRBV9 and TRBJ2-7, is DSGVTQTPKHLITATGQRVTLRCSPRSGDLSVYWYQQSLDQGLQFLIQYYNGEERAKGNILERFSAQQFPDLHSELNLSSLELGDSALYFCASRRGTSGGYEQYFGPGTRLTVT.

V usage is TRBV10-3 and J usage is TRBJ2-7; no clear D gene. Germline loops: CDR1 ENHRY, CDR2 SYGVKD. V lost 5 bases to trimming and J lost 4 bases, with 12 bases between them. This CDR3 comprises 13 residues. CDR3 amino acids: CAISIRPVYEQYF. CDR3 DNA sequence: TGTGCCATCAGTATTAGGCCCGTATACGAGCAGTACTTC.

In the case of this clonotype: The junction departs from the called germline gene at one end, perhaps through a read error. The chain uses TRBV10-3 and TRBJ1-1; weak D call: TRBD1 (6 bases). CDR1 is ENHRY and CDR2 is SYGVKD in the germline V gene. The CDR3 totals 14 residues. The DNA for the CDR3 is TGTGCCAGCAGTGACTTGACAGGGAACACTGAAGCTTTCTTT. This gives the protein CASSDLTGNTEAFF.

This clonotype was recorded at least ten times. The chain uses TRBV5-1 and TRBJ1-5, with a tentative D call TRBD1 (5 bases). The CDR3 has 14 amino acids. V lost 4 bases and J lost 4, with 12 bases in between. Germline V gene data show CDR1 as SGHRS and CDR2 as YFSETQ. The CDR3 protein is CASSPGGMNQPQHF. The CDR3 region has the DNA TGCGCCAGCAGCCCCGGGGGGATGAATCAGCCCCAGCATTTT. Full variable domain (outside the CDR3, taken from reference TRBV5-1 and TRBJ1-5): KAGVTQTPRYLIKTRGQQVTLSCSPISGHRSVSWYQQTPGQGLQFLFEYFSETQRNKGNFPGRFSGRQFSNSRSEMNVSTLELGDSALYLCASSPGGMNQPQHFGDGTRLSIL.

This clonotype was detected ten times or more. The chain joins TRBV6-5 to TRBJ2-3; TRBD1 might be the D (5 bases). Looked up from germline, CDR1 is MNHEY and CDR2 is SVGAGI. Deletions cut 2 bases from V and 8 bases from J, with 11 bases between. The CDR3 extends over 13 amino acids. CDR3 residues: CASSYVFQGTQYF. In nucleotides, the CDR3 is TGTGCCAGCAGTTACGTGTTCCAGGGTACGCAGTATTTT.

This sequence joins TRBV6-4 and TRBJ1-2, with a tentative D call TRBD1 (6 bases). This CDR3 contains 14 residues. Germline CDR1 reads MRHNA; CDR2 reads SNTAGT. Trimming pared 6 bases from V and 1 base from J, leaving 12 bases between. DNA for the CDR3: TGTGCCAGCAGCGCGGACAGTAATAACTATGGCTACACCTTC. The encoded protein is CASSADSNNYGYTF.

This clonotype was seen once. CDR3 DNA sequence: TGTGCCAGCAGTGAAGGGACAGAGGTTTTCTTT. It specifies CASSEGTEVFF. The chain employs TRBV25-1 and TRBJ1-1; 7 nucleotides line up with TRBD1. Germline lookup yields CDR1 MGHDK and CDR2 SYGVNS. V lost 2 bases, J lost 13 bases, and 4 bases stayed unmatched. This CDR3 is built from 11 residues. The full variable domain, with the rest looked up from reference TRBV25-1 and TRBJ1-1, is EADIYQTPRYLVIGTGKKITLECSQTMGHDKMYWYQQDPGMELHLIHYSYGVNSTEKGDLSSESTVSRIRTEHFPLTLESARPSHTSQYLCASSEGTEVFFGQGTRLTVV.

The CDR3 DNA reads TGCAGTGCAGAAAAGCAGGGGCCAGGGTCCTACGAGCAGTACTTC. Translating it yields CSAEKQGPGSYEQYF. This rearrangement joins TRBV20-1 to TRBJ2-7; possibly TRBD1 for D (6 bases). V shed 6 bases and J shed 1 base, with 19 bases lying between them. Looked up from germline, CDR1 is DFQATT and CDR2 is SNEGSKA (reference sequence). The CDR3 contains 15 residues.

This sequence joins TRBV7-9 and TRBJ2-7, with D uncertain. The length of the CDR3 is 13 residues. CDR1 is SEHNR, CDR2 FQNEAQ, per germline (reference sequence). V lost 8 bases, J lost 3 bases, and 14 bases lay in between. CDR3 in amino acids: CASGVTNRYEQYF. The CDR3 DNA is TGTGCCAGCGGGGTCACTAATCGCTACGAGCAGTACTTC.

This chain links TRBV20-1 with TRBJ2-5, with TRBD2 matching over 11 bases. V lost 3 bases to trimming and J lost 1 base; unmatched junction nucleotides: 4. The CDR3 totals 15 residues. Germline lookup yields CDR1 DFQATT and CDR2 SNEGSKA (reference sequence). In nucleotides, the CDR3 is TGCAGTGCTAGCCGAACTAGCGGGGGCCAAGAGACCCAGTACTTC. Protein product: CSASRTSGGQETQYF.

DNA for the CDR3: TGTGCCAGCAGTTTGGACTCCCCACCGTTCGGGGGGTCCTACGAGCAGTACTTC. This gives the protein CASSLDSPPFGGSYEQYF. The chain recombines TRBV7-9 with TRBJ2-7, with 7 nucleotides matching TRBD2. The V and J ends lost 6 bases and 1 base, in that order; junction bases with no gene match: 18. CDR1 and CDR2 from the germline V gene are SEHNR and FQNEAQ (reference sequence). CDR3 length: 18 amino acids. The full variable domain, completed using reference TRBV7-9 and TRBJ2-7, is DTGVSQNPRHKITKRGQNVTFRCDPISEHNRLYWYRQTLGQGPEFLTYFQNEAQLEKSRLLSDRFSAERPKGSFSTLEIQRTEQGDSAMYLCASSLDSPPFGGSYEQYFGPGTRLTVT.

This chain joins TRBV7-9 and TRBJ1-5, with TRBD1 matching 9 bases. The CDR3 contains 17 residues. V lost 3 bases to trimming and J lost 4 bases; unmatched junction nucleotides: 10. Germline V gene lookup returns CDR1 SEHNR and CDR2 FQNEAQ (reference sequence). As DNA, the CDR3 is TGTGCCAGCAGCTTGGAAACAGGGGGCATCGGTAATCAGCCCCAGCATTTT. As protein: CASSLETGGIGNQPQHF.

The rearrangement joins TRBV20-1 to TRBJ2-2; 12 bases line up with TRBD2. The V and J ends lost 6 bases and 7 bases, in that order; junction bases with no gene match: 6. The V gene's germline CDR1 is DFQATT and CDR2 SNEGSKA (reference sequence). The CDR3 consists of 14 residues. The CDR3 DNA is TGCAGTGCCAAGGGACTAGCGGGTCACGGGGAGCTGTTTTTT. Translation gives CSAKGLAGHGELFF.

This clonotype appeared a few times. The chain combines TRBV27 with TRBJ2-1; perhaps TRBD1 as D (5 bases). V dropped 2 bases and J dropped 2 bases, with 10 bases sitting between them. This CDR3 comprises 15 residues. Germline CDR1 MNHEY, CDR2 SMNVEV (reference sequence). CDR3 amino acids: CASSLRQGTYNEQFF. CDR3 nucleotides: TGTGCCAGCAGTTTACGTCAGGGCACCTACAATGAGCAGTTCTTC.

The chain's CDR3 is CASRDRAGNTIYF. CDR3 nucleotide sequence: TGTGCCAGCCGGGACAGGGCCGGAAACACCATATATTTT. The chain has TRBV7-8 and TRBJ1-3, with 9 bases lining up with TRBD1. Germline lookup yields CDR1 SGHVS and CDR2 FQNEAQ. J was trimmed by 4 bases and V by 8 bases; bases with no gene match: 3. The CDR3 extends over 13 amino acids.

In its sample, this clonotype was seen once. The rearrangement joins TRBV19 to TRBJ2-5; TRBD2 agrees at 9 bases. Germline lookup yields CDR1 LNHDA and CDR2 SQIVND (reference sequence). CDR3 length: 15 residues. With V trimmed by 6 bases and J by 5 bases, 10 bases remained unmatched. The CDR3 DNA sequence: TGTGCCAGTAGGCTAGCGGGGTACTTTGAGGAGACCCAGTACTTC. The encoded protein is CASRLAGYFEETQYF.

The J gene is TRBJ2-2, the V gene TRBV7-9; D perhaps matches TRBD1 (6 bases). V gave up 5 bases and J gave up 2 bases, with 12 bases separating them. Germline-derived CDR1 and CDR2 are SEHNR and FQNEAQ (reference sequence). The length of the CDR3 is 15 residues. Here the CDR3 reads CASSPRDTNTGELFF. DNA of the CDR3: TGTGCCAGCAGCCCCCGGGACACTAACACCGGGGAGCTGTTTTTT.

This clonotype was seen only a few times. The genes are TRBV10-3 and TRBJ2-5; 8 bases are a match to TRBD1. The CDR3 is 14 residues long. Germline CDR1 reads ENHRY; CDR2 reads SYGVKD. Losses at the gene ends were 5 bases for V and 3 bases for J; bases not matched to a gene: 5. In nucleotides, the CDR3 is TGTGCCATCAGTAGTTCGACAGGGGAAGAGACCCAGTACTTC. This gives the protein CAISSSTGEETQYF.

There are a few counts of this clonotype. The V and J genes are TRBV20-1 and TRBJ2-1, with 7 bases lining up with TRBD2. From germline, CDR1 is DFQATT and CDR2 SNEGSKA (reference sequence). CDR3 length: 15 residues. The ends lost 0 bases at V and 7 bases at J; junction bases unmatched: 9. CDR3 loop: CSARDPGGSTNEQFF. The CDR3 DNA reads as TGCAGTGCTAGAGATCCCGGCGGGAGTACGAATGAGCAGTTCTTC.

This clonotype was seen repeatedly, ten times or more. The DNA for the CDR3 is TGCAGTGCTAGACGGGATCGGGATTTTTACTATGGCTACACCTTC. Encoded protein: CSARRDRDFYYGYTF. The chain carries TRBV20-1 and TRBJ1-2, with unresolved D. The germline V gene encodes CDR1 DFQATT and CDR2 SNEGSKA (reference sequence). V was cut by 2 bases and J by 3 bases, with 16 bases left in between. The CDR3 contains 15 residues.